The clone carrying this TCR beta chain was seen many times. Using 10%, 30% or 50% RNA, naive CD8 libraries were derived from about 21,000 to 970,000 sorted cells. The authors gated naive CD8 T cells as CD8+CD4-CCR7+CD45RA+ for sorting. The data were taken from a study of molecular identifiers for immune sequencing clone quantification. MiXCR, run by TCRdb on the PCR reads, gives a single entry per CDR3 protein. This table holds more than 550,000 distinct CDR3 sequences, about 25% found once. V shed 5 bases, J shed 7 bases, and the junction held 14 bases outside the gene matches. The germline V gene has CDR1 SEHNR and CDR2 FQNEAQ (reference sequence). The CDR3 totals 16 residues.

The TCR originated in a human donor in good health. Some libraries in this study had Jurkat cell RNA spiked in. This chain uses TRBV7-9 with TRBJ2-3; 8 nucleotides align to TRBD1. The sample was naive CD8+ T cells from blood, with Jurkat cell RNA spiked in. Subset noted: FACS-sorted CD8+CD4-CCR7+CD45RA+ naive T cells. CDR3 in DNA: TGTGCCAGCAGCCCCAAGGGACAGGACCGCGAGTATACGCAGTATTTT. Its protein is CASSPKGQDREYTQYF.